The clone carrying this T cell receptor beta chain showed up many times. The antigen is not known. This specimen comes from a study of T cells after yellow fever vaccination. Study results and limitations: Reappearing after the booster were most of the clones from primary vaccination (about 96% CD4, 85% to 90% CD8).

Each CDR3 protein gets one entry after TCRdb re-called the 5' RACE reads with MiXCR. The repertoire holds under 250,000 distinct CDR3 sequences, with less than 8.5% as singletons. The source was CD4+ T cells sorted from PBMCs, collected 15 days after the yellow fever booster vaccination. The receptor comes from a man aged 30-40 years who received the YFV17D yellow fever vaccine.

This chain's CDR3 is CASTSDSQETQYF. The CDR3 bases are TGTGCCAGCACCAGTGACAGTCAAGAGACCCAGTACTTC. The chain joins TRBV19 to TRBJ2-5; TRBD1 might be the D (5 bases). The V end lost 9 bases, the J end lost 2 bases, and 13 bases lay between the germline ends. This CDR3 region has 13 residues. Germline V gene sequence: CDR1 LNHDA, CDR2 SQIVND (reference sequence).